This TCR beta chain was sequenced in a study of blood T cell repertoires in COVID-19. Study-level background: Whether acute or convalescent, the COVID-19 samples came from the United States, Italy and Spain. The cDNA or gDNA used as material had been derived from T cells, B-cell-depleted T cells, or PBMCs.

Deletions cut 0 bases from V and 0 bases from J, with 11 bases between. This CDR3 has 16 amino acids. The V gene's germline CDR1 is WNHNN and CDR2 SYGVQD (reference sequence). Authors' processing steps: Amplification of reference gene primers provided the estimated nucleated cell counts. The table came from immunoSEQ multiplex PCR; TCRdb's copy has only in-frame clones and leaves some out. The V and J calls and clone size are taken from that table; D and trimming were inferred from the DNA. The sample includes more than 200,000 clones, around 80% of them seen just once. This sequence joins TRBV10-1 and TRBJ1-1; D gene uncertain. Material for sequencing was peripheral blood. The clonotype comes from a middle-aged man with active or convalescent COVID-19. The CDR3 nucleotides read TGCGCCAGCAGTGAGTCGCGTGGAGTTATGAACACTGAAGCTTTCTTT. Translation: CASSESRGVMNTEAFF.